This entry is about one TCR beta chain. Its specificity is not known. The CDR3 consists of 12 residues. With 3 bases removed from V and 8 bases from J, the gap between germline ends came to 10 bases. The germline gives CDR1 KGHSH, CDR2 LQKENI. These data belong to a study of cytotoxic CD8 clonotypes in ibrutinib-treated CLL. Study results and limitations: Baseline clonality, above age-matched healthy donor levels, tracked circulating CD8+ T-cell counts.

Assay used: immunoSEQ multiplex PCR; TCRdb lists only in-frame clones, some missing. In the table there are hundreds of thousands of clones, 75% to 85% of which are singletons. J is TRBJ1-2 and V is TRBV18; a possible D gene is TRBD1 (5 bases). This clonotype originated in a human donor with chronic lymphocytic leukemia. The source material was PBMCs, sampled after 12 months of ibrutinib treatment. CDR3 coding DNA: TGTGCCAGCTCACCCGACAGTACGGGCTACACCTTC. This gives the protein CASSPDSTGYTF. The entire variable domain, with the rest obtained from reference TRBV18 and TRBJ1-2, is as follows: NAGVMQNPRHLVRRRGQEARLRCSPMKGHSHVYWYRQLPEEGLKFMVYLQKENIIDESGMPKERFSAEFPKEGPSILRIQQVVRGDSAAYFCASSPDSTGYTFGSGTRLTVV.